The 15 T cell receptor beta chains presented below share a single source sample, sequenced in a study of blood T cell repertoires in COVID-19. Assay: immunoSEQ multiplex PCR; the TCRdb copy retains only in-frame clones and omits some. The sample yields 250,000 to 300,000 clones, 86% seen once. Material: peripheral blood. These receptors all stem from a woman between 65 and 79 years old with COVID-19, enrolled during active disease.

The chain links TRBV28 to TRBJ2-7; 7 bases are shared with TRBD1. With 3 bases clipped from V and 2 bases from J, the junction kept 1 base outside the gene matches. Germline CDR1 reads MDHEN; CDR2 reads SYDVKM. The CDR3 consists of 13 residues. Here the CDR3 DNA reads TGTGCCAGCAGTTTCCAGGGGGCCTACGAGCAGTACTTC. This codes for CASSFQGAYEQYF.

The chain has TRBV28 and TRBJ1-1; 8 nucleotides align to TRBD1. Germline trimming cut 4 bases from V and 0 bases from J; bases unmatched to any gene: 10. This CDR3 contains 17 residues. The germline gives CDR1 MDHEN, CDR2 SYDVKM. Here the CDR3 reads CASSSETGVFMNTEAFF. The CDR3 DNA is TGTGCCAGCAGTTCCGAGACAGGGGTGTTTATGAACACTGAAGCTTTCTTT.

This clone was observed a single time. This CDR3 is CASSQIAGGSTDTQYF. In DNA form, the CDR3 reads TGTGCCAGCAGCCAAATAGCGGGGGGGAGTACAGATACGCAGTATTTT. The chain uses TRBV3-1 (or the pseudogene TRBV3-2) and TRBJ2-3; 11 nucleotides match TRBD2. J lost 3 bases, V lost 2 bases, and 4 bases had no gene match. From germline, CDR1 is LGHDT and CDR2 YNNKEL (reference sequence). CDR3 size: 16 residues.

This clone has a count of ten or more. The rearrangement joins TRBV5-1 to TRBJ2-5, with 9 bases aligning to TRBD2. This CDR3 is built from 17 residues. Germline lookup yields CDR1 SGHRS and CDR2 YFSETQ. V dropped 0 bases and J dropped 1; count of bases not matched to a gene: 7. The CDR3 reads CASSLAGAGGSQETQYF. CDR3 sequence (DNA): TGCGCCAGCAGCTTGGCCGGAGCGGGGGGTTCCCAAGAGACCCAGTACTTC.

The chain employs TRBV13 and TRBJ2-3; 14 positions match TRBD2. J was trimmed by 1 base and V by 5 bases; bases with no gene match: 8. Germline V gene lookup returns CDR1 PRHDT and CDR2 FYEKMQ (reference sequence). The CDR3 is made up of 18 amino acids. The CDR3, as DNA: TGTGCCAGCAGCCCCGAAAGGACTAGCGGGGGGCGCACAGATACGCAGTATTTT. This gives the protein CASSPERTSGGRTDTQYF.

About this clone: This CDR3 is also generated by other DNA sequences in the sample. The chain couples TRBV2 to TRBJ1-2, with 8 bases lining up with TRBD1. The CDR3 extends over 13 amino acids. Trimming at V came to 1 base and at J to 5 bases, leaving 0 bases not matched to a gene. Germline V CDR1 and CDR2: SNHLY, FYNNEI. The CDR3 sequence is CASSEGQGYGYTF. In nucleotides, the CDR3 is TGTGCCAGCAGTGAAGGACAGGGGTATGGCTACACCTTC.

The CDR3 protein is CASSLVQGGYEQYF. The CDR3 region has the DNA TGTGCCAGCAGCTTAGTCCAGGGAGGATACGAGCAGTACTTC. The chain uses TRBV11-2 and TRBJ2-7, with D possibly matching TRBD2 (6 bases). V was cut by 1 base and J by 4 bases, with 11 bases left in between. Germline V lookup: CDR1 SGHAT, CDR2 FQNNGV. This CDR3 is 14 amino acids long.

The chain couples TRBV5-4 to TRBJ2-2; TRBD2 agrees at 13 bases. The CDR3 totals 18 residues. V gave up 4 bases and J gave up 8 bases; unmatched junction bases: 14. Germline V gives CDR1 SGHNT, CDR2 YYREEE (reference sequence). Here the CDR3 reads CASSPGTSGVLGAGELFF. CDR3 DNA sequence: TGTGCCAGCAGCCCCGGGACTAGCGGGGTTCTGGGGGCTGGGGAGCTGTTTTTT.

This chain's CDR3 is CAWIRGMGGNTIYF. The CDR3 nucleotides are TGTGCCTGGATCAGGGGGATGGGTGGAAACACCATATATTTT. The V call is TRBV30, the J call TRBJ1-3; 7 bases line up with TRBD1. With V trimmed by 4 bases and J by 3 bases, 6 bases remained unmatched. The CDR3 totals 14 residues. The V gene's germline CDR1 is GTSNPN and CDR2 SVGIG (reference sequence).

The chain uses TRBV6-5 and TRBJ2-5; D is ambiguous. The CDR3 totals 11 residues. Germline CDR1 is MNHEY and CDR2 is SVGAGI. Trimming pared 8 bases from V and 5 bases from J, leaving 9 bases between. Here the CDR3 DNA reads TGTGCCAGCTTCTTCCCGGAGACCCAGTACTTC. This translates into CASFFPETQYF.

The rearrangement links TRBV18 to TRBJ1-1; the match to TRBD1 covers 8 bases. The CDR3 loop spans 12 amino acids. Germline lookup yields CDR1 KGHSH and CDR2 LQKENI. Trimming removed 3 bases from V and 10 bases from J; junction bases left unmatched: 4. The CDR3 nucleotides read TGTGCCAGCTCACCCGACAGGGGACCAGCTTTCTTT. Encoded protein: CASSPDRGPAFF. Full variable domain (remainder filled in from reference TRBV18 and TRBJ1-1): NAGVMQNPRHLVRRRGQEARLRCSPMKGHSHVYWYRQLPEEGLKFMVYLQKENIIDESGMPKERFSAEFPKEGPSILRIQQVVRGDSAAYFCASSPDRGPAFFGQGTRLTVV.

In nucleotides, the CDR3 is TGTGCCAGCAGTGAGGGAGCATTAAATTCACCCCTCCACTTT. Its translation: CASSEGALNSPLHF. The gene calls are TRBV6-1 and TRBJ1-6; no definite D call. CDR1 is MNHNS and CDR2 is SASEGT in the germline V gene. The CDR3 is made up of 14 amino acids. Between the trimmed V and J ends, which lost 3 bases and 7 bases, there was a span of 10 bases.

The CDR3 nucleotides read TGTGCCAGCAGGCGAGGGTTATATGGCTACACCTTC. As protein: CASRRGLYGYTF. The chain links TRBV27 to TRBJ1-2; D is unresolved. The germline V and J ends were trimmed by 6 bases and 5 bases, with 10 bases remaining between them. Germline V CDR1 and CDR2: MNHEY, SMNVEV (reference sequence). This CDR3 is 12 amino acids long.

The rearrangement links TRBV18 to TRBJ2-1; D may be TRBD1 (6 bases). The CDR3 is made up of 17 amino acids. Germline lookup yields CDR1 KGHSH and CDR2 LQKENI. V lost 6 bases and J 0 bases, leaving 18 bases between the germline ends. In DNA form, the CDR3 reads TGTGCCAGCTCGCCAACCTCTGTGGGGGCCTCCTACAATGAGCAGTTCTTC. This codes for CASSPTSVGASYNEQFF.

At least ten counts were recorded for this clone. The chain has TRBV7-9 and TRBJ1-5; TRBD1 matches 11 bases. V trimming: 4 bases; J trimming: 1 base; junction bases outside the gene matches: 3. CDR3 length: 16 residues. Germline V lookup: CDR1 SEHNR, CDR2 FQNEAQ (reference sequence). CDR3 amino acids: CASSSGQGDSNQPQHF. The CDR3 DNA is TGTGCCAGCAGCTCGGGACAGGGGGACAGCAATCAGCCCCAGCATTTT.